These T cell receptor beta chains were read from a single sample in a study of blood T cell repertoires in COVID-19. Here immunoSEQ multiplex PCR was the method, and the copy in TCRdb shows in-frame clones only, minus some. The data contain about 120,000 clones, around four fifths of them singletons. What was sequenced was peripheral blood. Source of these receptors: a man aged 55-75 years with active or convalescent COVID-19. Each CDR3 is given with its conserved first and last residue. The D gene is left open where the match is weak. Clone size is stated in some rows and not others, as once, few, many or a class when expanded.

j_call: TRBJ1-1; clone_size: few; v_call: TRBV19; d_call: TRBD1; cdr3_nt: TGTGCCAGCAGGGGAAAGACAGGGGGCTTTTACACTGAAGCTTTCTTT; cdr3_aa: CASRGKTGGFYTEAFF
j_call: TRBJ2-1; clone_size: -; v_call: TRBV5-1; d_call: -; cdr3_nt: TGCGCCAGCAGGTGGGGCGAGAATGAGCAGTTCTTC; cdr3_aa: CASRWGENEQFF
j_call: TRBJ2-5; clone_size: -; v_call: TRBV29-1; d_call: TRBD1; cdr3_nt: TGCAGCGTTGATTCCGGGACAGGGGAAGAGACCCAGTACTTC; cdr3_aa: CSVDSGTGEETQYF
j_call: TRBJ2-3; clone_size: -; v_call: TRBV24-1; d_call: -; cdr3_nt: TGTGCCACCAGTGCCGGCGGGGCAAGCACAGATACGCAGTATTTT; cdr3_aa: CATSAGGASTDTQYF
j_call: TRBJ2-1; clone_size: -; v_call: TRBV9; d_call: TRBD2; cdr3_nt: TGTGCCAGCAGCGTTGGACTAGCGGGAATCAGTTACAATGAGCAGTTCTTC; cdr3_aa: CASSVGLAGISYNEQFF
j_call: TRBJ1-1; clone_size: -; v_call: TRBV19; d_call: TRBD1; cdr3_nt: TGTGCCAGTAGGAGGACAGGGGGCTGGAACACTGAAGCTTTCTTT; cdr3_aa: CASRRTGGWNTEAFF
j_call: TRBJ1-4; clone_size: -; v_call: TRBV19; d_call: TRBD1; cdr3_nt: TGTGCCAGTAGTGCTGGGACAGGGGGCGTTATGACTAATGAAAAACTGTTTTTT; cdr3_aa: CASSAGTGGVMTNEKLFF
j_call: TRBJ2-7; clone_size: -; v_call: TRBV2; d_call: TRBD2; cdr3_nt: TGTGCCAGCACCGGACTAGCGGGAGACGAGCAGTACTTC; cdr3_aa: CASTGLAGDEQYF
j_call: TRBJ2-3; clone_size: -; v_call: TRBV5-1; d_call: -; cdr3_nt: TGCGCCAGCAGCTTGGGACCTTCGCGGAGGGGCCTCGGGGATACGCAGTATTTT; cdr3_aa: CASSLGPSRRGLGDTQYF
j_call: TRBJ2-3; clone_size: once; v_call: TRBV7-3; d_call: TRBD1; cdr3_nt: TGTGCCAGCAGCTTATACGGGACAGGGGGGACAGATACGCAGTATTTT; cdr3_aa: CASSLYGTGGTDTQYF
j_call: TRBJ2-3; clone_size: -; v_call: TRBV5-6; d_call: TRBD2; cdr3_nt: TGTGCCAGCAGCCTAGGACTAGCGGGACCGGGGGGCACAGATACGCAGTATTTT; cdr3_aa: CASSLGLAGPGGTDTQYF